The rows below give T cell receptor beta chains drawn from one sample of a study of blood T cell repertoires in COVID-19. Assay used: immunoSEQ multiplex PCR; TCRdb lists only in-frame clones, some missing. The repertoire holds some 150,000 clones, around 87% seen once, with around 16% in the top ten. Sample: peripheral blood. These receptor sequences come from a woman aged 40 to 50 with acute or convalescent COVID-19. CDR3s include the opening cysteine and the closing phenylalanine or tryptophan. Each record gives: D gene, V gene, J gene, clone size, CDR3 length, CDR3 protein, CDR3 DNA. The D gene is left open where the match is weak. Rows give clone size only sometimes, using once, few, many, or a class for an expanded clone.

D: .
V: TRBV19
J: TRBJ1-5
size: .
length: 16
CDR3: CASRITGYTGNQPQHF
DNA: TGTGCCAGTAGGATCACAGGGTATACGGGCAATCAGCCCCAGCATTTT

D: .
V: TRBV12-2
J: TRBJ2-7
size: .
length: 16
CDR3: CASRLADRGRDYEQYF
DNA: TGTGCAAGTCGCTTAGCAGACAGGGGCAGGGACTACGAGCAGTACTTC

D: TRBD1
V: TRBV5-1
J: TRBJ1-1
size: .
length: 16
CDR3: CASSLDLISQGTEAFF
DNA: TGCGCCAGCAGCTTGGACTTAATATCACAGGGGACTGAAGCTTTCTTT

D: .
V: TRBV24-1
J: TRBJ2-2
size: .
length: 12
CDR3: CATSLNTGELFF
DNA: TGTGCCACCAGCCTGAACACCGGGGAGCTGTTTTTT

D: TRBD1
V: TRBV9
J: TRBJ1-3
size: .
length: 15
CDR3: CASSIRDSSGNTIYF
DNA: TGTGCCAGCAGCATCCGGGACAGCTCTGGAAACACCATATATTTT

D: TRBD1
V: TRBV6-2/TRBV6-3
J: TRBJ2-7
size: once
length: 17
CDR3: CASSSHPGTGDPYEQYF
DNA: TGTGCCAGCAGTTCTCATCCCGGGACAGGGGACCCCTACGAGCAGTACTTC

D: .
V: TRBV3-1/TRBV3-2
J: TRBJ2-5
size: .
length: 15
CDR3: CASSHSGTREETQYF
DNA: TGTGCCAGCAGCCATTCCGGGACACGCGAAGAGACCCAGTACTTC

D: TRBD1
V: TRBV7-9
J: TRBJ2-7
size: once
length: 14
CDR3: CASSRDRSSYEQYF
DNA: TGTGCCAGCTCGAGGGACAGGAGCTCCTACGAGCAGTACTTC

D: .
V: TRBV4-1
J: TRBJ2-7
size: once
length: 16
CDR3: CASSQDEGVGSYEQYF
DNA: TGCGCCAGCAGCCAAGACGAGGGGGTAGGATCCTACGAGCAGTACTTC

D: .
V: TRBV20-1
J: TRBJ1-1
size: .
length: 11
CDR3: CSAPDTPLPFF
DNA: TGCAGTGCTCCGGACACCCCGTTGCCTTTCTTT

D: .
V: TRBV19
J: TRBJ1-5
size: .
length: 13
CDR3: CASSLQADQPQHF
DNA: TGTGCCAGTAGCCTACAGGCGGATCAGCCCCAGCATTTT

D: TRBD1
V: TRBV2
J: TRBJ2-6
size: once
length: 16
CDR3: CASGQGILSGANVLTF
DNA: TGTGCCAGCGGACAGGGGATACTAAGTGGGGCCAACGTCCTGACTTTC

D: TRBD1
V: TRBV30
J: TRBJ1-2
size: .
length: 15
CDR3: CAWRTGTGIIYGYTF
DNA: TGTGCCTGGAGGACCGGGACAGGGATTATCTATGGCTACACCTTC

D: TRBD2
V: TRBV29-1
J: TRBJ2-3
size: .
length: 17
CDR3: CSVHHQGLAGGPDTQYF
DNA: TGCAGCGTTCACCACCAGGGACTAGCGGGGGGCCCAGATACGCAGTATTTT

D: .
V: TRBV11-3
J: TRBJ2-5
size: once
length: 12
CDR3: CASSSTLGTQYF
DNA: TGTGCCAGCAGCTCCACCCTAGGGACCCAGTACTTC

D: .
V: TRBV4-2
J: TRBJ1-5
size: .
length: 15
CDR3: CASSQEEVAYQPQHF
DNA: TGTGCCAGCAGCCAAGAGGAGGTGGCTTATCAGCCCCAGCATTTT

D: .
V: TRBV19
J: TRBJ1-1
size: .
length: 12
CDR3: CASSSQGWIAFF
DNA: TGTGCCAGTAGTTCGCAGGGTTGGATAGCTTTCTTT

D: TRBD1
V: TRBV5-1
J: TRBJ2-1
size: .
length: 15
CDR3: CASSEGQGGFNEQFF
DNA: TGCGCCAGCAGCGAAGGACAGGGAGGTTTCAATGAGCAGTTCTTC

D: TRBD2
V: TRBV2
J: TRBJ2-1
size: .
length: 15
CDR3: CASPGTSGSGNEQFF
DNA: TGTGCCAGCCCTGGGACTAGCGGGAGTGGCAATGAGCAGTTCTTC

D: .
V: TRBV6-5
J: TRBJ2-1
size: .
length: 13
CDR3: CASSTGLFHEQFF
DNA: TGTGCCAGCAGTACGGGACTTTTCCATGAGCAGTTCTTC

D: TRBD1
V: TRBV5-4
J: TRBJ1-2
size: .
length: 16
CDR3: CASSLARQGGIFGYIF
DNA: TGTGCCAGCAGCTTGGCCCGACAGGGTGGAATTTTCGGCTACATCTTC

D: .
V: TRBV9
J: TRBJ2-1
size: .
length: 15
CDR3: CASSVTPSSYNEQFF
DNA: TGTGCCAGCAGCGTGACTCCGAGCTCCTACAATGAGCAGTTCTTC

D: .
V: TRBV30
J: TRBJ2-3
size: .
length: 14
CDR3: CAWSVQGRTDTQYF
DNA: TGTGCCTGGAGTGTACAGGGAAGAACAGATACGCAGTATTTT

D: TRBD2
V: TRBV23-1
J: TRBJ2-7
size: once
length: 20
CDR3: CASSQHPRRTSGSPSYEQYF
DNA: TGCGCCAGCAGTCAACACCCTAGGCGGACTAGCGGGAGTCCCTCCTACGAGCAGTACTTC

D: .
V: TRBV21-1
J: TRBJ2-3
size: .
length: 17
CDR3: CASSKAGRGRRGDTQYF
DNA: TGTGCCAGCAGCAAAGCTGGGCGCGGGAGGCGAGGAGATACGCAGTATTTT

D: TRBD1
V: TRBV6-1
J: TRBJ2-7
size: .
length: 16
CDR3: CASSGRFGTGVHEQYF
DNA: TGTGCCAGCAGTGGGAGGTTTGGGACAGGGGTCCACGAGCAGTACTTC

D: .
V: TRBV30
J: TRBJ1-2
size: .
length: 11
CDR3: CAWGGGQGLAF
DNA: TGTGCCTGGGGTGGCGGTCAGGGCCTGGCCTTC

D: .
V: TRBV29-1
J: TRBJ2-6
size: .
length: 14
CDR3: CSAMAGSGANVLTF
DNA: TGCAGCGCAATGGCCGGGTCTGGGGCCAACGTCCTGACTTTC

D: TRBD1
V: TRBV7-9
J: TRBJ1-1
size: few
length: 13
CDR3: CASSLPGDREAFF
DNA: TGTGCCAGCAGCTTACCGGGGGACAGAGAAGCTTTCTTT

D: .
V: TRBV7-8
J: TRBJ2-1
size: .
length: 15
CDR3: CASSQARFSYNEQFF
DNA: TGTGCCAGCAGCCAAGCGAGATTCTCCTACAATGAGCAGTTCTTC

D: TRBD1
V: TRBV27
J: TRBJ1-1
size: .
length: 15
CDR3: CASSVSTGLATEAFF
DNA: TGTGCCAGCAGTGTATCGACAGGGTTGGCCACTGAAGCTTTCTTT

D: .
V: TRBV11-2
J: TRBJ1-4
size: .
length: 15
CDR3: CASSLDRGRGEKLFF
DNA: TGTGCCAGCAGCTTAGATCGTGGGAGGGGTGAAAAACTGTTTTTT

D: .
V: TRBV27
J: TRBJ2-6
size: .
length: 18
CDR3: CASSPTGFWGSGANVLTF
DNA: TGTGCCAGCAGTCCGACAGGATTCTGGGGTTCTGGGGCCAACGTCCTGACTTTC

D: TRBD2
V: TRBV5-1
J: TRBJ2-3
size: .
length: 16
CDR3: CASSLDRSGTSDTQYF
DNA: TGCGCCAGCAGCTTGGATAGAAGCGGGACCTCAGATACGCAGTATTTT

D: TRBD1
V: TRBV6-5
J: TRBJ2-3
size: .
length: 15
CDR3: CASRQGASSTDTQYF
DNA: TGTGCCAGCAGACAGGGGGCTTCTAGCACAGATACGCAGTATTTT

D: .
V: TRBV5-4
J: TRBJ1-6
size: .
length: 13
CDR3: CASSLGSDSPLHF
DNA: TGTGCCAGCAGTCTGGGGAGCGATTCACCCCTCCACTTT

D: .
V: TRBV6-5
J: TRBJ2-3
size: .
length: 14
CDR3: CASRVGTSTDTQYF
DNA: TGTGCCAGCAGGGTGGGGACTTCCACAGATACGCAGTATTTT

D: TRBD1
V: TRBV30
J: TRBJ1-5
size: .
length: 15
CDR3: CAWSDEGTVNQPQHF
DNA: TGTGCCTGGAGTGATGAAGGGACAGTAAATCAGCCCCAGCATTTT

D: .
V: TRBV19
J: TRBJ2-3
size: once
length: 13
CDR3: CASSSDYTDTQYF
DNA: TGTGCCAGTAGTAGCGACTACACAGATACGCAGTATTTT

D: .
V: TRBV4-1
J: TRBJ2-7
size: .
length: 15
CDR3: CASSQQTGTFYEQYF
DNA: TGCGCCAGCAGCCAACAAACAGGGACATTTTACGAGCAGTACTTC

D: .
V: TRBV20-1
J: TRBJ2-1
size: few
length: 13
CDR3: CSASGQIRNEQFF
DNA: TGCAGTGCAAGTGGACAGATCCGAAATGAGCAGTTCTTC

D: .
V: TRBV2
J: TRBJ2-1
size: .
length: 12
CDR3: CASNTRPNEQFF
DNA: TGTGCCAGCAATACTCGCCCAAATGAGCAGTTCTTC

D: TRBD2
V: TRBV28
J: TRBJ2-5
size: .
length: 15
CDR3: CASSRPSGGAETQYF
DNA: TGTGCCAGCAGTCGGCCCAGCGGGGGGGCTGAGACCCAGTACTTC

D: .
V: TRBV10-2
J: TRBJ2-3
size: .
length: 12
CDR3: CASRHYTDTQYF
DNA: TGCGCCAGCCGGCACTACACAGATACGCAGTATTTT

D: .
V: TRBV6-1
J: TRBJ2-2
size: once
length: 14
CDR3: CASSESNVAGELFF
DNA: TGTGCCAGCAGTGAATCTAACGTGGCCGGGGAGCTGTTTTTT

D: .
V: TRBV3-1/TRBV3-2
J: TRBJ1-1
size: .
length: 12
CDR3: CASSETSTEAFF
DNA: TGTGCCAGCAGCGAGACAAGCACTGAAGCTTTCTTT

D: TRBD2
V: TRBV12-5
J: TRBJ2-2
size: .
length: 16
CDR3: CASGLVNASGTGELFF
DNA: TGTGCTAGTGGTTTGGTAAACGCTAGCGGCACCGGGGAGCTGTTTTTT

D: .
V: TRBV24-1
J: TRBJ2-1
size: .
length: 16
CDR3: CATSDLSAASYNEQFF
DNA: TGTGCCACCAGTGATTTGTCTGCGGCCTCCTACAATGAGCAGTTCTTC

D: .
V: TRBV5-1
J: TRBJ1-1
size: once
length: 15
CDR3: CASSLVGDMNTEAFF
DNA: TGCGCCAGCAGCTTGGTAGGGGACATGAACACTGAAGCTTTCTTT

D: TRBD2
V: TRBV25-1
J: TRBJ2-1
size: .
length: 15
CDR3: CASTPGTSGTNEQFF
DNA: TGTGCCAGCACTCCCGGGACTAGCGGTACGAATGAGCAGTTCTTC

D: .
V: TRBV5-6
J: TRBJ1-2
size: .
length: 12
CDR3: CASRIVQNGYTF
DNA: TGTGCCAGCAGGATCGTACAAAATGGCTACACCTTC

D: TRBD2
V: TRBV11-3
J: TRBJ2-7
size: once
length: 18
CDR3: CASSLDLYGVAGKDEQYF
DNA: TGTGCCAGCAGCTTAGATTTATACGGCGTAGCGGGAAAGGACGAGCAGTACTTC

D: TRBD2
V: TRBV24-1
J: TRBJ2-3
size: .
length: 13
CDR3: CATEGLATDTQYF
DNA: TGTGCCACAGAAGGACTAGCCACAGATACGCAGTATTTT

D: TRBD2
V: TRBV5-4
J: TRBJ2-5
size: .
length: 13
CDR3: CASSSGTAETQYF
DNA: TGTGCCAGCAGCAGCGGGACTGCAGAGACCCAGTACTTC

D: .
V: TRBV28
J: TRBJ1-2
size: .
length: 13
CDR3: CASSLEQIHGYTF
DNA: TGTGCCAGCAGTTTAGAACAGATCCATGGCTACACCTTC